A single sample gave rise to the 4 T cell receptor beta chains below, sequenced in a study of OX40 agonist ivuxolimab in advanced cancers. The data were produced by immunoSEQ multiplex PCR, yet TCRdb's version contains in-frame clones alone and is incomplete. Among over 45,000 clones listed, around 84% were seen once. The sample consisted of CD4+ or CD8+ T cells sorted from blood, taken in a trial of the OX40 agonist ivuxolimab. The source of these receptors is an adult with an advanced solid tumor such as melanoma, head and neck, liver or kidney cancer.

The J gene is TRBJ2-3, the V gene TRBV7-2; 8 bases line up with TRBD2. There are 18 residues in the CDR3. The J segment lost 5 bases and the V segment lost 1 base, leaving 14 bases of the junction unmatched. CDR1 and CDR2 (germline): SGHTA, FQGNSA. CDR3 loop: CASSLDSGGGLGQDTQYF. Written as DNA, the CDR3 is TGTGCCAGCAGCTTAGATAGTGGTGGGGGACTAGGACAAGATACGCAGTATTTT.

J is TRBJ2-1 and V is TRBV5-1; tentatively, D is TRBD2 (5 bases). In germline, CDR1 is SGHRS, CDR2 YFSETQ. V was pared by 5 bases and J by 4 bases, with 10 bases between. The CDR3 runs to 13 residues. DNA for the CDR3: TGCGCCAGCAGAACGGACTCTTACAATGAGCAGTTCTTC. Translating gives CASRTDSYNEQFF.

The chain is built from TRBV7-2 and TRBJ1-2, with 10 positions matching TRBD1. Germline loops: CDR1 SGHTA, CDR2 FQGNSA. J was trimmed by 5 bases and V by 3 bases; bases with no gene match: 3. This CDR3 is 14 amino acids long. CDR3 nucleotides: TGTGCCAGCAGCTTGGGACAGGGGTTATATGGCTACACCTTC. Translation gives CASSLGQGLYGYTF. Supplemented by reference TRBV7-2 and TRBJ1-2, the full variable domain reads GAGVSQSPSNKVTEKGKDVELRCDPISGHTALYWYRQSLGQGLEFLIYFQGNSAPDKSGLPSDRFSAERTGGSVSTLTIQRTQQEDSAVYLCASSLGQGLYGYTFGSGTRLTVV.

This chain joins TRBV14 and TRBJ2-7; D is unresolved. CDR3 size: 13 residues. Trimming took off 2 bases at V and 7 bases at J, with 12 bases between the two ends. Germline CDR1 reads SGHDN; CDR2 reads FVKESK. The CDR3 nucleotides read TGTGCCAGCAGCCAAAGAACCGCCGGGGAGCAGTACTTC. Translated: CASSQRTAGEQYF.